This TCR beta chain originates from a study of cytomegalovirus exposure and HLA in healthy donors. Study outcomes and limitations: Later analysis identified several of the most significant clusters that appeared linked to common viral pathogens. Researchers counted about 150 TCR beta chains as cytomegalovirus-associated. Likely technical artifact: a cluster of highly shared sequence variants.

From germline, CDR1 is MNHEY and CDR2 SMNVEV (reference sequence). The CDR3 loop spans 14 amino acids. V shed 6 bases and J 4 bases; nucleotides not matched to a gene: 6. This clone was counted only a few times. Its target is unknown. Use of 60 Vbeta and 13 Jbeta primers characterized the PCR. Here immunoSEQ multiplex PCR was the method, and the copy in TCRdb shows in-frame clones only, minus some. The profile covers 90,000 to 120,000 clones, with 70% to 85% appearing a single time and approximately 3% taken by the ten largest. V and J are TRBV27 and TRBJ2-3; 8 nucleotides line up with TRBD2. Sequenced: PBMCs. The receptor's source is a woman in her forties in good health and CMV-seronegative. The CDR3 DNA follows: TGTGCCAGCAGGGCTGCGGGGGGTCCAGATACGCAGTATTTT. Translating it yields CASRAAGGPDTQYF.